The source of this T cell receptor beta chain is a study of blood T cell repertoires in COVID-19. Turning to the study itself: Samples taken during acute and convalescent COVID-19 were collected in the United States, Italy and Spain. PBMCs, B-cell-depleted T cells, or T cells were the source of the cDNA or gDNA that made up the material.

In the source study's methods: Estimated nucleated cell counts came from reference gene primer amplification. The method was immunoSEQ multiplex PCR; TCRdb's version includes in-frame clones alone and lacks a portion of them. V and J calls and clone size are those listed in that table; D and trimming were worked out from the DNA. Here the sample spans 150,000 to 200,000 clones, roughly 86% being singletons. CDR1 is LNHDA and CDR2 is SQIVND in the germline V gene (reference sequence). V was trimmed by 6 bases and J by 2 bases, leaving 16 bases between them. This CDR3 has 15 amino acids. The chain uses TRBV19 and TRBJ2-5, with TRBD1 as a possible D gene (6 bases). The TCR comes from a man between 65 and 80 years old with acute or convalescent COVID-19. The sequenced sample was peripheral blood. The DNA for the CDR3 is TGTGCCAGTAGCAGGGGACGGGCGTTTCAAGAGACCCAGTACTTC. Protein sequence: CASSRGRAFQETQYF.